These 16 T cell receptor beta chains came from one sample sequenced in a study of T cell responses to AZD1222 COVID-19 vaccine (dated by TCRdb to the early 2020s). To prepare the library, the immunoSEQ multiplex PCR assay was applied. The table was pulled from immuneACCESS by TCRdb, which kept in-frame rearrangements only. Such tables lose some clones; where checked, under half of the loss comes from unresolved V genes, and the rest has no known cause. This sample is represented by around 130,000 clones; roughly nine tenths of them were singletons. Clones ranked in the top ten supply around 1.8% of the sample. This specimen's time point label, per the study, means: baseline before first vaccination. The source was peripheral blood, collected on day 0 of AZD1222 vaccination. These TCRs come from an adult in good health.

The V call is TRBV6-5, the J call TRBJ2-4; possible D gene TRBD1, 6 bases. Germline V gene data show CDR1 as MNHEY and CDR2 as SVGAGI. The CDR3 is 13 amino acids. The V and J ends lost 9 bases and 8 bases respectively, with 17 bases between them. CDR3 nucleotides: TGTGCCAGTGGTGGTGGGGGCTTGCACATTCAGTACTTC. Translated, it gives CASGGGGLHIQYF.

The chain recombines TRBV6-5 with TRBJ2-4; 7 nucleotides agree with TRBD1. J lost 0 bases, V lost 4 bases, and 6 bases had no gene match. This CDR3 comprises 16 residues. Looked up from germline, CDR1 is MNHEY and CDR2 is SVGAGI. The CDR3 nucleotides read TGTGCCAGCAGTTTCGGGACAGAGCTAGCCAAAAACATTCAGTACTTC. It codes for CASSFGTELAKNIQYF.

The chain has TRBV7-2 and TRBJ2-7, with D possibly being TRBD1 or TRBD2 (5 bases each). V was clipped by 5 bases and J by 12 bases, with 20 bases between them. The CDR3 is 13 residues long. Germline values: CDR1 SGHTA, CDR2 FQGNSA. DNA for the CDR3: TGTGCCAGCAGCCCTGAAGGTGGGGGTTTTTTGTACGTC. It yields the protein CASSPEGGGFLYV.

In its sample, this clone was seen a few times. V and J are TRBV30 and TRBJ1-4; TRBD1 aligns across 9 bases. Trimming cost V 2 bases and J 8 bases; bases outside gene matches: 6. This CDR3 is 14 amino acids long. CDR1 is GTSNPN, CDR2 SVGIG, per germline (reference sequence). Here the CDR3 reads CAWSTGTGSEKLFF. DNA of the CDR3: TGTGCCTGGAGTACGGGGACAGGGTCCGAAAAACTGTTTTTT.

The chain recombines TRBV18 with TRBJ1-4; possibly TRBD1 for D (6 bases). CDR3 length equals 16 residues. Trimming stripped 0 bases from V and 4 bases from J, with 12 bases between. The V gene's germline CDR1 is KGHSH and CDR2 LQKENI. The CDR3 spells CASSPPGGEFNEKLFF. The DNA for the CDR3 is TGTGCCAGCTCACCACCGGGGGGCGAGTTTAATGAAAAACTGTTTTTT.

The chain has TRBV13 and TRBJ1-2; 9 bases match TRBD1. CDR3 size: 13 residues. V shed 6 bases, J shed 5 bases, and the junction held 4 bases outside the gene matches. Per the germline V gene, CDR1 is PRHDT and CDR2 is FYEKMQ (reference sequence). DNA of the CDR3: TGTGCCAGCAGTTTGGGACAGGGTTATGGCTACACCTTC. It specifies CASSLGQGYGYTF.

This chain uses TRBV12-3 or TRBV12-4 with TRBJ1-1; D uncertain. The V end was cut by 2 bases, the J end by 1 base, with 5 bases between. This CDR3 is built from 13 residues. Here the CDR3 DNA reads TGTGCCAGCAGTTTAAGGCAGAACACTGAAGCTTTCTTT. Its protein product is CASSLRQNTEAFF.

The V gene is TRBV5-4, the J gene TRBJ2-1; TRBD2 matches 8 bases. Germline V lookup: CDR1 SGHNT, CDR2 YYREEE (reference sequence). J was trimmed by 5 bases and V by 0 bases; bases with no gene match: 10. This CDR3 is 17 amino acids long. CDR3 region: CASSLAKGGGYHNEQFF. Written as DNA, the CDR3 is TGTGCCAGCAGCTTGGCCAAGGGCGGGGGGTACCACAATGAGCAGTTCTTC.

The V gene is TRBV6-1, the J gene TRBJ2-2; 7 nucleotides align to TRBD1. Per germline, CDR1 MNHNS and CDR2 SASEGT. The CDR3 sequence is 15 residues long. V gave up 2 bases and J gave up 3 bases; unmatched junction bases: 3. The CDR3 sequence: CASSELGQYTGELFF. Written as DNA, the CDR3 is TGTGCCAGCAGTGAACTGGGACAGTACACCGGGGAGCTGTTTTTT.

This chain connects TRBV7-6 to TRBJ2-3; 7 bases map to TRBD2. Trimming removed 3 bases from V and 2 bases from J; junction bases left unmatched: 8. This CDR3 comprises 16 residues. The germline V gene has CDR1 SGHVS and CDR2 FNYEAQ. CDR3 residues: CASSFLSSGPTDTQYF. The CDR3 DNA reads TGTGCCAGCAGCTTCCTCTCTAGCGGTCCCACAGATACGCAGTATTTT.

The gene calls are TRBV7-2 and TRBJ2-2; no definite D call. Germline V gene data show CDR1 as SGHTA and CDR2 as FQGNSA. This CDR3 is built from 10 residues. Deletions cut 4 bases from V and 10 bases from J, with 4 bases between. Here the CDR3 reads CASSYPELFF. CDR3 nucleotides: TGTGCCAGCAGCTACCCGGAGCTGTTTTTT.

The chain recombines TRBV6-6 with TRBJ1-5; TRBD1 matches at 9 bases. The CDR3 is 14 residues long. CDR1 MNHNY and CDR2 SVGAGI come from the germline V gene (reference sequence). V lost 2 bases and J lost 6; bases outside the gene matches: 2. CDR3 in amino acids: CASSYLGQGQPQHF. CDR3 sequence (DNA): TGTGCCAGCAGTTACCTGGGACAGGGTCAGCCCCAGCATTTT.

The CDR3 protein is CASRLDSLSYEQYF. Written as DNA, the CDR3 is TGCGCCAGCAGGCTGGACAGTTTATCCTACGAGCAGTACTTC. The chain is built from TRBV5-1 and TRBJ2-7, with D perhaps matching TRBD1 (6 bases). Trimming removed 5 bases from V and 1 base from J, with 13 bases in between. Germline V gene lookup returns CDR1 SGHRS and CDR2 YFSETQ. CDR3 size: 14 residues.

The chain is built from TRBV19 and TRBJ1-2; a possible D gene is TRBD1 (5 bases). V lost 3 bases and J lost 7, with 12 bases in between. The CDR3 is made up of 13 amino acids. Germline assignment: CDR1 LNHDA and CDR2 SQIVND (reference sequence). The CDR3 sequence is CASSISGVSGYTF. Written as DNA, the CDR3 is TGTGCCAGTAGTATTTCGGGGGTCTCTGGCTACACCTTC.

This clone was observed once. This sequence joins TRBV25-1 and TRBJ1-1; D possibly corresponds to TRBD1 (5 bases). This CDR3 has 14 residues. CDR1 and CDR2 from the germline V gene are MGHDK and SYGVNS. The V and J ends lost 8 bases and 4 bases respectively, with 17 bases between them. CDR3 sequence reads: CASLQGGEGTEAFF. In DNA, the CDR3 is TGTGCCAGCCTCCAGGGAGGGGAGGGCACTGAAGCTTTCTTT.

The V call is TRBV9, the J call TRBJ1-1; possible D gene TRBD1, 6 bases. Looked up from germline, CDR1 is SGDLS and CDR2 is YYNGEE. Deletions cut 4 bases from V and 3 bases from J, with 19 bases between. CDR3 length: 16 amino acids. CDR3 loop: CASSLGTLPVDTEAFF. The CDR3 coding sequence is TGTGCCAGCAGCCTAGGGACATTGCCCGTCGACACTGAAGCTTTCTTT.